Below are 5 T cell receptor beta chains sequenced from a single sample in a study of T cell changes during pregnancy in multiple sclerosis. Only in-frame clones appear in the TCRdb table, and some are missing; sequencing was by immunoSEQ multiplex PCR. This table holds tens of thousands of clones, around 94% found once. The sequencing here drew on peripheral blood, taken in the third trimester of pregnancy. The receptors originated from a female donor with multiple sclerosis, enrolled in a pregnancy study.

This CDR3 is CAWSVRPYGYTF. CDR3 coding DNA: TGTGCCTGGAGTGTGAGGCCCTATGGCTACACCTTC. The V call is TRBV30, the J call TRBJ1-2, with no clear D. Germline CDR1 reads GTSNPN; CDR2 reads SVGIG (reference sequence). The CDR3 loop spans 12 amino acids. Trimming removed 0 bases from V and 4 bases from J, with 6 bases in between.

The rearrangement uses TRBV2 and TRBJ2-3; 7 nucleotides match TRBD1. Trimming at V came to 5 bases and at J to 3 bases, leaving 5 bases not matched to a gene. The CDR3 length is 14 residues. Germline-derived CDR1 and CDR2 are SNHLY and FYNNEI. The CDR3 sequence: CASSREQGTDTQYF. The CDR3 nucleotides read TGTGCCAGCAGTAGGGAACAGGGGACAGATACGCAGTATTTT.

CDR3 DNA sequence: TGTGCCAGCAGCTTAATGGGGACTAGCGGACAAGAGACCCAGTACTTC. Amino acids: CASSLMGTSGQETQYF. The gene calls are TRBV7-3 and TRBJ2-5, with TRBD2 identical over 11 bases. V lost 1 base, J lost 2 bases, and 3 bases stayed unmatched. Per germline, CDR1 SGHTA and CDR2 FQGTGA. The CDR3 extends over 16 amino acids.

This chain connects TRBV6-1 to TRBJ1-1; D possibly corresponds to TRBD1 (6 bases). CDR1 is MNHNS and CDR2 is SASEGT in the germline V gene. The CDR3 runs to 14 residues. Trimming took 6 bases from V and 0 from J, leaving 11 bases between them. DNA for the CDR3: TGTGCCAGCAGGAAAAGGGGGATGAACACTGAAGCTTTCTTT. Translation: CASRKRGMNTEAFF.

The CDR3 sequence: CASSPRDRWYEQYF. The CDR3 nucleotides read TGTGCCAGCTCACCCCGGGACAGGTGGTACGAGCAGTACTTC. The V call is TRBV18, the J call TRBJ2-7; 8 positions agree with TRBD1. Germline V gene sequence: CDR1 KGHSH, CDR2 LQKENI. After removal of 3 bases from V and 4 bases from J, the junction contained 5 bases not matched to a gene. The CDR3 spans 14 residues. The complete variable domain, with remaining parts taken from reference TRBV18 and TRBJ2-7, reads NAGVMQNPRHLVRRRGQEARLRCSPMKGHSHVYWYRQLPEEGLKFMVYLQKENIIDESGMPKERFSAEFPKEGPSILRIQQVVRGDSAAYFCASSPRDRWYEQYFGPGTRLTVT.